These 3 T cell receptor beta chains were sequenced from one sample in a study of CD8+CD57+ T cells in acquired aplastic anemia. According to the study, genomic DNA was the template for TCR beta VDJ and CDR3 profiling. TCRdb passed the reads through MiXCR, listing each CDR3 protein once. The sample has 160,000 or so distinct CDR3 sequences, 40% to 55% seen once. All sequencing subjects had displayed CD8+CD57+ cell expansion on flow cytometry. Sequenced input: sorted CD4+, CD8+, or CD8+CD57+ T cells (not recorded which) from PBMCs. These receptors came from a human donor with aplastic anemia.

The chain carries TRBV7-9 and TRBJ2-5, with D perhaps given as TRBD1 or TRBD2 (5 bases each). Trimming pared 4 bases from V and 2 bases from J, leaving 14 bases between. This CDR3 has 15 residues. Germline CDR1 SEHNR, CDR2 FQNEAQ (reference sequence). CDR3 region: CASSSWAWGQETQYF. The CDR3 nucleotides read TGTGCCAGCAGCTCATGGGCGTGGGGGCAAGAGACCCAGTACTTC. The full variable domain, its missing parts supplied by reference TRBV7-9 and TRBJ2-5, is DTGVSQNPRHKITKRGQNVTFRCDPISEHNRLYWYRQTLGQGPEFLTYFQNEAQLEKSRLLSDRFSAERPKGSFSTLEIQRTEQGDSAMYLCASSSWAWGQETQYFGPGTRLLVL.

This clonotype was seen more than once but under ten times. The chain links TRBV7-2 to TRBJ2-7; D call uncertain. This CDR3 region has 12 residues. CDR1 is SGHTA, CDR2 FQGNSA, per germline. V was clipped by 1 base and J by 7 bases, with 8 bases between them. The CDR3 bases are TGTGCCAGCAGCTTAGGGGCAGAAGAGCAGTACTTC. It specifies CASSLGAEEQYF.

In its sample, this clonotype was seen a few times. CDR3 residues: CASSIGGQGGQPQHF. The CDR3 DNA follows: TGTGCCAGTAGTATAGGGGGACAGGGCGGTCAGCCCCAGCATTTT. V and J are TRBV19 and TRBJ1-5, with 9 bases aligning to TRBD1. V shed 1 base, J shed 6 bases, and the junction held 4 bases outside the gene matches. The germline V gene has CDR1 LNHDA and CDR2 SQIVND (reference sequence). The CDR3 covers 15 residues.